This T cell receptor beta chain was found in a study of T cells after yellow fever vaccination. Study outcomes and limitations: In post-booster samples, most primary-vaccination clones reappeared (approximately 95% CD4, 88% CD8).

This clonotype was seen a handful of times. Its antigen remains unknown. Making TCR cDNA involved 5'RACE template switching, which added UMIs and a universal primer site. Each CDR3 protein is one row after TCRdb ran MiXCR on the 5' RACE reads. The data show about 160,000 distinct CDR3 sequences, approximately 9.9% seen once. The V and J ends lost 0 bases and 4 bases respectively, with 17 bases between them. Germline CDR1 is DFQATT and CDR2 is SNEGSKA (reference sequence). This CDR3 spans 16 amino acids. The receptor was isolated from a man between 18 and 29 years old who received the YFV17D yellow fever vaccine. Source: CD8+ T cells sorted from PBMCs, taken 45 days after the yellow fever booster vaccination. This sequence joins TRBV20-1 and TRBJ2-3; a possible D gene is TRBD2 (6 bases). Written as DNA, the CDR3 is TGCAGTGCTAGAGATTGGGGCGGGGACTTCCCAGATACGCAGTATTTT. It is translated as CSARDWGGDFPDTQYF.